The 19 T cell receptor beta chains reported below all come from one sample, sequenced in a study of blood T cell repertoires in COVID-19. The table came from immunoSEQ multiplex PCR; TCRdb's copy has only in-frame clones and leaves some out. The data contain about 230,000 clones, approximately 80% of them seen just once; the ten biggest clones take up 1.8%. Sequenced: PBMCs or T cells enriched from blood (not recorded which). These receptors were obtained from a man in his 60s who had recovered from COVID-19.

The chain recombines TRBV18 with TRBJ1-1; TRBD1 might be the D (6 bases). Deletions cut 3 bases from V and 0 bases from J, with 14 bases between. This CDR3 is built from 16 residues. Germline V gene lookup returns CDR1 KGHSH and CDR2 LQKENI. The CDR3 DNA reads as TGTGCCAGCTCACCGACAGGATCCGCAGTGAACACTGAAGCTTTCTTT. Residues: CASSPTGSAVNTEAFF.

The J gene is TRBJ1-1, the V gene TRBV5-1, with D possibly being TRBD1 (5 bases). V lost 1 base to trimming and J lost 4 bases, with 11 bases between them. The CDR3 totals 14 residues. Germline CDR1 SGHRS, CDR2 YFSETQ. The CDR3 sequence: CASSLKGLGTEAFF. The CDR3 DNA sequence: TGCGCCAGCAGCTTGAAGGGGTTGGGCACTGAAGCTTTCTTT.

The sample holds a few counts of this clone. The chain uses TRBV7-9 and TRBJ1-2; D is uncertain. V was cut by 1 base and J by 0 bases, with 6 bases left in between. CDR1 and CDR2 from the germline V gene are SEHNR and FQNEAQ (reference sequence). The length of the CDR3 is 14 residues. In nucleotides, the CDR3 is TGTGCCAGCAGCTTAGATCAGACTAACTATGGCTACACCTTC. Translating gives CASSLDQTNYGYTF.

J is TRBJ2-7 and V is TRBV2; 9 bases align to TRBD1. The CDR3 length is 13 residues. From germline, CDR1 is SNHLY and CDR2 FYNNEI. Unmatched junction bases numbered 7, after V lost 7 bases and J lost 6 bases. The CDR3 region has the DNA TGTGCCAGCACCAGGGACAGGGTGACCGAGCAGTACTTC. It specifies CASTRDRVTEQYF.

V and J are TRBV5-1 and TRBJ2-1; D remains ambiguous. This CDR3 contains 15 residues. In germline, CDR1 is SGHRS, CDR2 YFSETQ. V lost 0 bases to trimming and J lost 1 base, with 8 bases between them. The CDR3 sequence is CASSLDGDSYNEQFF. The DNA for the CDR3 is TGCGCCAGCAGCTTGGACGGAGATTCCTACAATGAGCAGTTCTTC.

The chain recombines TRBV5-1 with TRBJ2-2; 8 nucleotides agree with TRBD1. Germline V gene sequence: CDR1 SGHRS, CDR2 YFSETQ. CDR3 size: 16 residues. Trimming took 4 bases from V and 0 from J; bases not matched to a gene: 5. The CDR3 protein is CASSMRTGSNTGELFF. CDR3 DNA: TGCGCCAGCAGCATGAGGACAGGGTCGAACACCGGGGAGCTGTTTTTT.

The rearrangement uses TRBV6-6 and TRBJ1-1, with D tentatively TRBD1 (5 bases). The CDR3 totals 15 residues. Between the trimmed V and J ends, which lost 0 bases and 1 base, there was a span of 9 bases. Germline-derived CDR1 and CDR2 are MNHNY and SVGAGI (reference sequence). CDR3 coding DNA: TGTGCCAGCAGTTACTCGGGGGGGAGGAACACTGAAGCTTTCTTT. It codes for CASSYSGGRNTEAFF.

The chain couples TRBV4-2 to TRBJ1-1, with D maybe TRBD1 (5 bases). There are 15 residues in the CDR3. Trimming pared 3 bases from V and 0 bases from J, leaving 11 bases between. The V gene's germline CDR1 is LGHNA and CDR2 YNFKEQ. In DNA form, the CDR3 reads TGTGCCAGCAGCCAGCGGGGGGGGATGAACACTGAAGCTTTCTTT. Translating gives CASSQRGGMNTEAFF.

The gene calls are TRBV18 and TRBJ2-3, with a possible D match to TRBD2 (6 bases). V was trimmed by 1 base and J by 2 bases, leaving 7 bases between them. This CDR3 is 14 amino acids long. Germline V gene lookup returns CDR1 KGHSH and CDR2 LQKENI. CDR3 region: CASSPLADTDTQYF. In DNA form, the CDR3 reads TGTGCCAGCTCACCACTAGCGGACACAGATACGCAGTATTTT.

CDR3 in amino acids: CASSIDSLAGGRSEQFF. CDR3 sequence (DNA): TGTGCCAGTAGTATAGATTCGCTAGCGGGGGGGCGGAGTGAGCAGTTCTTC. V usage is TRBV19 and J usage is TRBJ2-1, with TRBD2 matching 12 bases. Germline V gene data show CDR1 as LNHDA and CDR2 as SQIVND (reference sequence). The CDR3 has 17 amino acids. The V and J ends lost 0 bases and 9 bases, in that order; junction bases with no gene match: 9.

The V call is TRBV4-1, the J call TRBJ2-2; tentative D call: TRBD2 (6 bases). Per germline, CDR1 MGHRA and CDR2 YSYEKL. The V gene lost 0 bases and the J gene lost 4 bases, with 12 bases spanning the gap. The CDR3 sequence is 16 residues long. CDR3 amino acids: CASSQDLGGPTGELFF. The CDR3 nucleotides read TGCGCCAGCAGCCAAGACCTCGGGGGACCCACCGGGGAGCTGTTTTTT.

The count of this clone is one. The J gene is TRBJ1-2, the V gene TRBV5-1, with a tentative D call TRBD1 (5 bases). Trimming removed 2 bases from V and 6 bases from J, with 8 bases in between. The CDR3 has 12 residues. CDR1 and CDR2 (germline): SGHRS, YFSETQ. Here the CDR3 reads CASSFSGHGYTF. As DNA, the CDR3 is TGCGCCAGCAGCTTTTCAGGGCATGGCTACACCTTC.

This clone was picked up one time. This chain uses TRBV5-7 with TRBJ1-4; D possibly corresponds to TRBD1 (5 bases). TRBV5-7 falls under the ORF class, with uncertain function. The CDR3 is 15 amino acids. Trimming took 4 bases from V and 1 from J, leaving 11 bases between them. The CDR3 DNA reads as TGTGCCAGCAGCGTAGGACAAGAAACTAATGAAAAACTGTTTTTT. Residues: CASSVGQETNEKLFF.

The chain employs TRBV11-1 and TRBJ2-3, with no clear D. V was shortened by 1 base and J by 6 bases, with 5 bases between the two germline ends. CDR1 is SGHAT, CDR2 FQDESV, per germline (reference sequence). The CDR3 covers 12 residues. CDR3 nucleotides: TGTGCCAGCAGCTTAGAACTGGATACGCAGTATTTT. The encoded protein is CASSLELDTQYF. The full variable domain, its missing parts supplied by reference TRBV11-1 and TRBJ2-3, is EAEVAQSPRYKITEKSQAVAFWCDPISGHATLYWYRQILGQGPELLVQFQDESVVDDSQLPKDRFSAERLKGVDSTLKIQPAELGDSAMYLCASSLELDTQYFGPGTRLTVL.

A word on this clone: Germline and junction disagree at one end, which may indicate a read error. The chain employs TRBV25-1 and TRBJ1-1; D gene ambiguous. The germline CDR1 and CDR2 sequences are MGHDK and SYGVNS. The CDR3 covers 11 residues. The CDR3 loop reads CASSDNSEAFF. For the CDR3, the DNA is TGTGCCAGCAGTGATAACAGTGAAGCTTTCTTT.

This chain joins TRBV5-6 and TRBJ1-2, with TRBD1 identical over 7 bases. The germline V gene has CDR1 SGHDT and CDR2 YYEEEE. Unmatched junction bases numbered 6, after V lost 4 bases and J lost 3 bases. This CDR3 comprises 14 residues. The CDR3 sequence is CASSRQGVDYGYTF. For the CDR3, the DNA is TGTGCCAGCAGCCGCCAGGGGGTGGACTATGGCTACACCTTC. Full variable domain (remainder filled in from reference TRBV5-6 and TRBJ1-2): DAGVTQSPTHLIKTRGQQVTLRCSPKSGHDTVSWYQQALGQGPQFIFQYYEEEERQRGNFPDRFSGHQFPNYSSELNVNALLLGDSALYLCASSRQGVDYGYTFGSGTRLTVV.

The chain links TRBV24-1 to TRBJ2-1; 10 nucleotides line up with TRBD2. V dropped 1 base and J dropped 9; count of bases not matched to a gene: 8. In germline, CDR1 is KGHDR, CDR2 SFDVKD. The CDR3 has 16 residues. For the CDR3, the DNA is TGTGCCACCAGTGATTTAGGAGCGGGGGGGCTGAGTGAGCAGTTCTTC. This encodes CATSDLGAGGLSEQFF.

This sequence joins TRBV2 and TRBJ1-5; 8 bases match TRBD1. This CDR3 is built from 14 residues. Unmatched junction bases numbered 7, after V lost 6 bases and J lost 6 bases. The germline V gene encodes CDR1 SNHLY and CDR2 FYNNEI. The CDR3 DNA reads as TGTGCCAGCAGCGGACAGGGCGGAGTTCAGCCCCAGCATTTT. This translates into CASSGQGGVQPQHF.

The chain has TRBV11-3 and TRBJ1-1; weak D call: TRBD1 (6 bases). CDR1 SGHNT and CDR2 YENEEA come from the germline V gene. V lost 1 base, J lost 4 bases, and 16 bases lay in between. CDR3 size: 16 residues. CDR3 nucleotides: TGTGCCAGCAGCTTAGCGGTGGGGGCGCAGGTCACTGAAGCTTTCTTT. Protein product: CASSLAVGAQVTEAFF.